This record looks at one T cell receptor (beta chain) sequence and its context. This entry comes from a study of Ad26.COV2.S vaccination and SARS-CoV-2 variants. The sample's treatment: roughly 19 received Ad26.COV2.S at low or high dose, single or two shots; about five received placebo; per-sample allocation not given. Sampling was done on day 63 after the first vaccine or placebo injection. What was given as vaccine was an Ad26 vector encoding Wuhan-strain SARS-CoV-2 spike. Only in-frame clones appear in the TCRdb table, and some are missing; sequencing was by immunoSEQ multiplex PCR. The sample has about 320,000 clones, 85% seen once; the top ten hold 2% to 2.5%. The CDR3 runs 15 residues. The germline V and J ends were trimmed by 5 bases and 8 bases, with 18 bases remaining between them. In germline, CDR1 is SGHVS, CDR2 FQNEAQ.

This sequence originates from a person aged 18-65 years who received the Ad26.COV2.S COVID-19 vaccine or a placebo. Sequenced material: peripheral blood, taken in a trial of Ad26.COV2.S vaccine versus placebo. V usage is TRBV7-8 and J usage is TRBJ1-4; D gene unclear. DNA of the CDR3: TGTGCCAGCAGCACTAGGAACATCCAACTCGAAAAACTGTTTTTT. Translated, it gives CASSTRNIQLEKLFF. Filled out from reference TRBV7-8 and TRBJ1-4, the complete variable domain reads GAGVSQSPRYKVAKRGQDVALRCDPISGHVSLFWYQQALGQGPEFLTYFQNEAQLDKSGLPSDRFFAERPEGSVSTLKIQRTQQEDSAVYLCASSTRNIQLEKLFFGSGTQLSVL.